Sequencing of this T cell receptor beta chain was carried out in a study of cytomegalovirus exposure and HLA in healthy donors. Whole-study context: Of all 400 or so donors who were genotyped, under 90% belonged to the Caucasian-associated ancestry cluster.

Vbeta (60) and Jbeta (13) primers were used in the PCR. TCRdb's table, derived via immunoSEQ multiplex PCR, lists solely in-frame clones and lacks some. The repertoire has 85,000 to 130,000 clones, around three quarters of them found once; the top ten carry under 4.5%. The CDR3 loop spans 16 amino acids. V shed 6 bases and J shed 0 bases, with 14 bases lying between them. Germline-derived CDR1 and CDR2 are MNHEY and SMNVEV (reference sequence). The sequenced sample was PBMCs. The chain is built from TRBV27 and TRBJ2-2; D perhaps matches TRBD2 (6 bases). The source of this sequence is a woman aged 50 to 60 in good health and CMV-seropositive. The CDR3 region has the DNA TGTGCCAGCAGCCCCCTAGCGACCTCGAACACCGGGGAGCTGTTTTTT. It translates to CASSPLATSNTGELFF.